What follows are 29 T cell receptor beta chains derived from one specimen sequenced in a study of T cell responses to AZD1222 COVID-19 vaccine. Sequencing was performed with immunoSEQ multiplex PCR; in TCRdb, only in-frame clones are kept and a portion is missing. The sample consists of about 130,000 clones, 75% to 95% of them appearing once. Sample: peripheral blood, taken 28 days after the second AZD1222 dose. The receptor source for this set is an adult who received the AZD1222 COVID-19 vaccine.

The chain recombines TRBV23-1 with TRBJ1-3; D perhaps matches TRBD1 (6 bases). TRBV23-1 is reported as an ORF; its role is uncertain. V dropped 6 bases and J dropped 8 bases, with 26 bases sitting between them. The length of the CDR3 is 17 residues. The DNA for the CDR3 is TGCGCCAGCAGCCTCTCTTCTCGAGGGGGGGTGAGGCACACCATATATTTT. Translation: CASSLSSRGGVRHTIYF.

The chain joins TRBV18 to TRBJ1-1, with D possibly TRBD1 on 5 matching bases. Trimming took 5 bases from V and 0 from J, leaving 13 bases between them. In germline, CDR1 is KGHSH, CDR2 LQKENI. CDR3 length: 15 amino acids. CDR3: CASSKAGYMNTEAFF. The CDR3 coding sequence is TGTGCCAGCTCAAAGGCAGGGTACATGAACACTGAAGCTTTCTTT.

The CDR3 region has the DNA TGTGCCAGCAGCTCGGGACAGGGAGTTGAGCAGTTCTTC. This encodes CASSSGQGVEQFF. The chain uses TRBV7-9 and TRBJ2-1, with TRBD1 matching 9 bases. This CDR3 is 13 amino acids long. Losses at the gene ends were 4 bases for V and 9 bases for J; bases not matched to a gene: 4. Germline-derived CDR1 and CDR2 are SEHNR and FQNEAQ (reference sequence).

The genes are TRBV18 and TRBJ1-4, with D unclear. V was pared by 2 bases and J by 8 bases, with 9 bases between. The CDR3 is 13 amino acids. Germline values: CDR1 KGHSH, CDR2 LQKENI. The CDR3 is CASSPGVYEKLFF. The CDR3 region has the DNA TGTGCCAGCTCACCAGGGGTTTACGAAAAACTGTTTTTT.

V and J are TRBV10-3 and TRBJ1-6; D might be TRBD1 (6 bases). Trimming stripped 2 bases from V and 8 bases from J, with 13 bases between. Germline CDR1 reads ENHRY; CDR2 reads SYGVKD. This CDR3 spans 15 amino acids. The chain's CDR3 is CAISEEQDRYSPLHF. CDR3 DNA sequence: TGTGCCATCAGTGAGGAACAAGACAGGTATTCACCCCTCCACTTT.

This clone was detected once. The chain is built from TRBV6-6 and TRBJ1-2; D possibly corresponds to TRBD1 (6 bases). This CDR3 contains 14 residues. Trimming left V 6 bases short and J 8 bases short, with 19 bases between. The germline CDR1 and CDR2 sequences are MNHNY and SVGAGI (reference sequence). CDR3 residues: CASSRRGGARGYTF. The CDR3, as DNA: TGTGCCAGCAGCCGACGGGGGGGCGCGAGGGGCTACACCTTC.

The gene calls are TRBV27 and TRBJ1-6; the D gene is possibly TRBD1 (6 bases). Germline CDR1 is MNHEY and CDR2 is SMNVEV (reference sequence). Trimming took off 5 bases at V and 3 bases at J, with 11 bases between the two ends. The CDR3 totals 15 residues. CDR3 in amino acids: CASSQGRIYNSPLHF. For the CDR3, the DNA is TGTGCCAGCAGTCAGGGGCGGATCTATAATTCACCCCTCCACTTT.

V usage is TRBV29-1 and J usage is TRBJ1-2; no clear D gene. CDR1 is SQVTM, CDR2 ANQGSEA, per germline. V was trimmed by 5 bases and J by 7 bases, leaving 8 bases between them. The CDR3 contains 10 residues. The CDR3 is CSVSGVGYTF. DNA of the CDR3: TGCAGCGTTAGTGGGGTTGGCTACACCTTC.

This chain connects TRBV7-6 to TRBJ2-5; D may match TRBD1 or TRBD2 (5 bases each). The V end was cut by 0 bases, the J end by 2 bases, with 10 bases between. The CDR3 length is 15 residues. The germline CDR1 and CDR2 sequences are SGHVS and FNYEAQ. The CDR3 reads CASSLAWGGQETQYF. CDR3 in DNA: TGTGCCAGCAGCTTAGCCTGGGGCGGGCAAGAGACCCAGTACTTC.

This chain uses TRBV9 with TRBJ1-1; D gene ambiguous. Looked up from germline, CDR1 is SGDLS and CDR2 is YYNGEE. V lost 0 bases to trimming and J lost 0 bases, with 15 bases between them. The CDR3 has 17 amino acids. The CDR3 loop reads CASSVGIGGRLNTEAFF. The CDR3 bases are TGTGCCAGCAGCGTAGGGATCGGTGGCAGGCTGAACACTGAAGCTTTCTTT.

V gene TRBV10-1 combines with J gene TRBJ2-5; D gene ambiguous. Germline V lookup: CDR1 WNHNN, CDR2 SYGVQD (reference sequence). The CDR3 loop spans 12 amino acids. Trimming cost V 4 bases and J 7 bases, with 10 bases left between them. The CDR3 nucleotides are TGCGCCAGCAGTGTCCCCTCGGGGACCCAGTACTTC. Amino acids: CASSVPSGTQYF.

This sequence joins TRBV27 and TRBJ1-4; D not resolved. CDR3 length: 13 amino acids. Germline CDR1 and CDR2: MNHEY and SMNVEV (reference sequence). V was cut by 5 bases and J by 0 bases, with 4 bases left in between. CDR3 DNA sequence: TGTGCCAGCAGTCTTACAACTAATGAAAAACTGTTTTTT. This codes for CASSLTTNEKLFF. Drawing the rest from reference TRBV27 and TRBJ1-4, the complete variable domain is EAQVTQNPRYLITVTGKKLTVTCSQNMNHEYMSWYRQDPGLGLRQIYYSMNVEVTDKGDVPEGYKVSRKEKRNFPLILESPSPNQTSLYFCASSLTTNEKLFFGSGTQLSVL.

The chain joins TRBV18 to TRBJ2-5; 7 bases line up with TRBD2. With V trimmed by 3 bases and J by 2 bases, 3 bases remained unmatched. The CDR3 consists of 14 residues. The germline CDR1 and CDR2 sequences are KGHSH and LQKENI. The CDR3 region is CASSPSGEQETQYF. As DNA, the CDR3 is TGTGCCAGCTCACCCAGCGGGGAACAAGAGACCCAGTACTTC.

The chain is built from TRBV11-2 and TRBJ1-2, with D perhaps matching TRBD1 (5 bases). Germline lookup yields CDR1 SGHAT and CDR2 FQNNGV. V dropped 4 bases and J dropped 6 bases, with 18 bases sitting between them. The CDR3 runs 15 residues. CDR3 protein: CASSSYSGGGNGYTF. CDR3 bases: TGTGCCAGCAGCTCCTACTCGGGGGGAGGGAATGGCTACACCTTC.

This chain connects TRBV19 to TRBJ1-2; D is unclear. The CDR3 totals 14 residues. Trimming took off 3 bases at V and 0 bases at J, with 8 bases between the two ends. Looked up from germline, CDR1 is LNHDA and CDR2 is SQIVND (reference sequence). CDR3 DNA sequence: TGTGCCAGTAGTATTTGGGGAGCTAACTATGGCTACACCTTC. Translating it yields CASSIWGANYGYTF.

The rearrangement uses TRBV5-6 and TRBJ2-7, with 8 bases matching TRBD2. This CDR3 has 14 amino acids. Germline V gives CDR1 SGHDT, CDR2 YYEEEE. V gave up 0 bases and J gave up 2 bases; unmatched junction bases: 1. The CDR3 protein is CASSLGSGAYEQYF. The CDR3 DNA sequence: TGTGCCAGCAGCTTGGGTAGCGGGGCCTACGAGCAGTACTTC.

The chain joins TRBV5-1 to TRBJ1-5, with D perhaps matching TRBD1 (6 bases). V lost 2 bases and J lost 7, with 13 bases in between. The CDR3 contains 14 residues. CDR1 SGHRS and CDR2 YFSETQ come from the germline V gene. CDR3 protein: CASSFTGGEQPQHF. CDR3 nucleotides: TGCGCCAGCAGCTTTACGGGGGGCGAACAGCCCCAGCATTTT. The complete variable domain, with remaining parts taken from reference TRBV5-1 and TRBJ1-5, reads KAGVTQTPRYLIKTRGQQVTLSCSPISGHRSVSWYQQTPGQGLQFLFEYFSETQRNKGNFPGRFSGRQFSNSRSEMNVSTLELGDSALYLCASSFTGGEQPQHFGDGTRLSIL.

A few counts support this clone. The chain has TRBV19 and TRBJ1-1; D gene uncertain. The CDR3 has 15 amino acids. With 6 bases removed from V and 0 bases from J, the gap between germline ends came to 14 bases. Germline V gene data show CDR1 as LNHDA and CDR2 as SQIVND (reference sequence). The CDR3 reads CASSLAGRMNTEAFF. The CDR3 bases are TGTGCCAGTAGCTTGGCCGGGCGGATGAACACTGAAGCTTTCTTT.

The rearrangement joins TRBV11-3 to TRBJ1-2, with D perhaps matching TRBD1 (5 bases). Trimming stripped 0 bases from V and 4 bases from J, with 9 bases between. The length of the CDR3 is 14 residues. Germline assignment: CDR1 SGHNT and CDR2 YENEEA. CDR3: CASSLDEGRYGYTF. The CDR3 region has the DNA TGTGCCAGCAGCTTAGATGAGGGACGCTATGGCTACACCTTC.

The V and J genes are TRBV10-2 and TRBJ1-3; unclear D gene. Germline V gene sequence: CDR1 WSHSY, CDR2 SAAADI. The CDR3 loop spans 14 amino acids. Trimming shortened V by 6 bases and J by 0 bases, and 9 bases separated the two germline ends. The CDR3 nucleotides are TGCGCCAGCAGGGTAGGGTACTCTGGAAACACCATATATTTT. Amino acids: CASRVGYSGNTIYF.

This chain connects TRBV5-5 to TRBJ2-5; 8 nucleotides match TRBD1. The V gene's germline CDR1 is SGHKS and CDR2 YYEKEE (reference sequence). The CDR3 is 14 residues long. Losses at the gene ends were 2 bases for V and 5 bases for J; bases not matched to a gene: 5. The CDR3, as DNA: TGTGCCAGCAGCTTTGGTCCAGGGGGCGAGACCCAGTACTTC. Translating it yields CASSFGPGGETQYF.

This chain's CDR3 is CASSFFSEVEQFF. CDR3 in DNA: TGTGCCAGCAGCTTCTTTAGCGAGGTTGAGCAGTTCTTC. This sequence joins TRBV5-6 and TRBJ2-1; D is possibly TRBD2 (5 bases). There are 13 residues in the CDR3. V was trimmed by 2 bases and J by 9 bases, leaving 12 bases between them. Germline V CDR1 and CDR2: SGHDT, YYEEEE.

The rearrangement joins TRBV19 to TRBJ1-1, with D possibly being TRBD1 (5 bases). CDR1 is LNHDA, CDR2 SQIVND, per germline (reference sequence). The CDR3 has 14 amino acids. Trimming shortened V by 6 bases and J by 0 bases, and 11 bases separated the two germline ends. The CDR3, as DNA: TGTGCCAGTAGATGGGGCACTATGAACACTGAAGCTTTCTTT. Its protein product is CASRWGTMNTEAFF.

The J gene is TRBJ2-7, the V gene TRBV3-1 (or the pseudogene TRBV3-2); 9 nucleotides align to TRBD2. This CDR3 is 15 amino acids long. V lost 2 bases, J lost 3 bases, and 5 bases stayed unmatched. Germline V gene lookup returns CDR1 LGHDT and CDR2 YNNKEL (reference sequence). The CDR3 sequence: CASSQSLAGFYEQYF. Here the CDR3 DNA reads TGTGCCAGCAGCCAATCCCTAGCGGGGTTCTACGAGCAGTACTTC.

This clone was seen only a few times. This chain uses TRBV4-1 with TRBJ1-2; the D is unclear. CDR3 length equals 15 residues. V lost 4 bases, J lost 6 bases, and 18 bases lay in between. Germline V lookup: CDR1 MGHRA, CDR2 YSYEKL. DNA of the CDR3: TGCGCCAGCAGCCTCACAGTGGTAGGTGTGGATGGCTACACCTTC. The encoded protein is CASSLTVVGVDGYTF.

The rearrangement links TRBV9 to TRBJ2-3; 8 bases map to TRBD2. V gave up 1 base and J gave up 6 bases; unmatched junction bases: 4. This CDR3 is 14 amino acids long. Germline V gene lookup returns CDR1 SGDLS and CDR2 YYNGEE. This CDR3 is CASSVRGLVDTQYF. For the CDR3, the DNA is TGTGCCAGCAGCGTAAGGGGACTAGTGGATACGCAGTATTTT.

This rearrangement joins TRBV6-5 to TRBJ2-1; TRBD1 or TRBD2 may be the D gene (5 bases each). V was clipped by 0 bases and J by 7 bases, with 13 bases between them. This CDR3 spans 15 amino acids. Looked up from germline, CDR1 is MNHEY and CDR2 is SVGAGI. CDR3 loop: CASSYSFGAGNEQFF. In DNA, the CDR3 is TGTGCCAGCAGTTACTCGTTCGGGGCAGGGAATGAGCAGTTCTTC.

In DNA, the CDR3 is TGTGCCAGCAGTTTGAAAGGGTTGAACACCGGGGAGCTGTTTTTT. Translated, it gives CASSLKGLNTGELFF. This chain links TRBV7-8 with TRBJ2-2, with D unclear. Germline V CDR1 and CDR2: SGHVS, FQNEAQ. The CDR3 contains 15 residues. V lost 6 bases and J lost 1, with 12 bases in between.

V gene TRBV3-1 (or the pseudogene TRBV3-2) combines with J gene TRBJ2-2, with D unclear. The CDR3 loop spans 13 amino acids. The germline V gene has CDR1 LGHDT and CDR2 YNNKEL (reference sequence). The V gene lost 2 bases and the J gene lost 4 bases, with 5 bases spanning the gap. CDR3 sequence: CASSQMVTGELFF. CDR3 bases: TGTGCCAGCAGCCAAATGGTCACCGGGGAGCTGTTTTTT.